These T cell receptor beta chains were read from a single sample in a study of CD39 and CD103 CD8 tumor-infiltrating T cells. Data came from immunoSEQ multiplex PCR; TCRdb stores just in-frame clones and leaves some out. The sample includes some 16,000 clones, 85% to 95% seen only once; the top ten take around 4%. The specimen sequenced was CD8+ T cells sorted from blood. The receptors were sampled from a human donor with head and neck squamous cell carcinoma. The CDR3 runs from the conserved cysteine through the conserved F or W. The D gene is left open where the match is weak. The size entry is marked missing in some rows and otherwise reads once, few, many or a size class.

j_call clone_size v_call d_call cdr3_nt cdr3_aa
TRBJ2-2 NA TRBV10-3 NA TGTGCCATCAGTGATCTTGAGGAGGGACGGAAGGTCACCGGGGAGCTGTTTTTT CAISDLEEGRKVTGELFF
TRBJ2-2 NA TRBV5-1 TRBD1 TGCGCCAGCAGCTCTTCCGGGACAGGGGCCGGGGAGCTGTTTTTT CASSSSGTGAGELFF
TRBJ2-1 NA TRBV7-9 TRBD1 TGTGCCAGCGTGACAGGGACCTCCTACAATGAGCAGTTCTTC CASVTGTSYNEQFF
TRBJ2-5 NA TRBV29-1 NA TGCAGCGCCCCTGCGACAGCTCAAGAGACCCAGTACTTC CSAPATAQETQYF
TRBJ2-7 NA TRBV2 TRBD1 TGTGCCAGCAGTGAAACGCCTCAGGGGGTTAGGGCAACAAGAAGAGATGAGCAGTACTTC CASSETPQGVRATRRDEQYF
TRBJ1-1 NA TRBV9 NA TGTGCCAGCAGCGTAGGAAGTGAAGCTTTCTTT CASSVGSEAFF
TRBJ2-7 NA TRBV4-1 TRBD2 TGCGCCAGCAGCCAAGCGGTAGCGGGGGGTTCCCCCGAGCAGTACTTC CASSQAVAGGSPEQYF
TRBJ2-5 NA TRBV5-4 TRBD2 TGTGCCAGCAGCTACACCCCTAGCGGGGGGGCGTTCGAGACCCAGTACTTC CASSYTPSGGAFETQYF
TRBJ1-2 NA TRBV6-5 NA TGTGCCAGCAGTCCCACGACAGGCTTTAACTATGGCTACACCTTC CASSPTTGFNYGYTF
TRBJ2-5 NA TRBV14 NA TGTGCCAGCAGCCAAGGCCGGCTCCAAGAGACCCAGTACTTC CASSQGRLQETQYF
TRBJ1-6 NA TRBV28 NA TGTGCCAGCAGATCTCCCTATAATAATTCACCCCTCCACTTT CASRSPYNNSPLHF
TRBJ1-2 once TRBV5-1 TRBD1 TGCGCCAGCAGCCTGGGGACAGGGAACTTCTATGGCTACACCTTC CASSLGTGNFYGYTF
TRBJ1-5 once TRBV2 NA TGTGCCAGCAGTGACACGGAGACCAGGGGCACTTCCAATCAGCCCCAGCATTTT CASSDTETRGTSNQPQHF
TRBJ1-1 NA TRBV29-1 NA TGCAGCGTTGAAACCGGGGAAGCTTTCTTT CSVETGEAFF
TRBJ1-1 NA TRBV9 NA TGTGCCAGCAGCGTAGCCCCAGGGGTTAGCACTGAAGCTTTCTTT CASSVAPGVSTEAFF
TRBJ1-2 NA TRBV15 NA TGTGCCACCAGCAGAGATCGGGCGGACTATGGCTACACCTTC CATSRDRADYGYTF
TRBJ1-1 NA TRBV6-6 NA TGTGCCAGCAGCACAGGGTGGGTAGACACTGAAGCTTTCTTT CASSTGWVDTEAFF
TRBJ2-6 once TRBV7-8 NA TGTGCCAGCAGCTTAGTACACAGGTCTTTTTCCATTGGCGCCAACGTCCTGACTTTC CASSLVHRSFSIGANVLTF
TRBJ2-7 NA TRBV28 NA TGTGCCAGCAGTTATGGCTACGAGCAGTACTTC CASSYGYEQYF
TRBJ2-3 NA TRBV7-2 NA TGTGCCAGCATCTCCGGACCCTCTGCCTCTTTT CASISGPSASF
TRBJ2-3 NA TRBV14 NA TGTGCCAGCAGCCTTTCAGGGTTGGGCACAGATACGCAGTATTTT CASSLSGLGTDTQYF
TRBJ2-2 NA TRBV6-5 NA TGTGCCAGCAGTTACAAAGGGTTCGGCGGGGAGCTGTTTTTT CASSYKGFGGELFF
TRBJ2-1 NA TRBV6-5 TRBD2 TGTGCCAGCACCGGGGGGGTCTACAATGAGCAGTTCTTC CASTGGVYNEQFF
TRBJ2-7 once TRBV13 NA TGTGCCAGCAGCCTCGGTACCTTACGCGAGCAGTACTTC CASSLGTLREQYF
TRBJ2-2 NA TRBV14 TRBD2 TGTGCCAGCAGCCAAGCGCATGTCGTAGCGGGGAGGGAGCTGTTTTTT CASSQAHVVAGRELFF
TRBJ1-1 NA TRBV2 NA TGTGCCAGCAGTTCCATAGAAAACACTGAAGCTTTCTTT CASSSIENTEAFF
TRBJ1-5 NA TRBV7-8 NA TGTGCCAGCAGCTTATATGCCGGTGGTCAGCCCCAGCATTTT CASSLYAGGQPQHF
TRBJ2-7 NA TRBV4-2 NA TGTGCCAGCAGCCCACATGGGGGTCCGTTAACCGAGCAGTACTTC CASSPHGGPLTEQYF
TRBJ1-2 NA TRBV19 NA TGTGCCAGTAGCCCCGGGTCCCGCTATGGCTACACCTTC CASSPGSRYGYTF
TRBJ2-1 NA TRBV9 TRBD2 TGTGCCAGCAGCGTCGCCGGGACTACCAACTCCTACAATGAGCAGTTCTTC CASSVAGTTNSYNEQFF
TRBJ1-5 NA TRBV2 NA TGTGCCAGCAGTGAAGCGAGGCAGGGAGGTCCCCAGCATTTT CASSEARQGGPQHF
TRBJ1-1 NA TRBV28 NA TGTGCCAGCACCCCTAGGGGGACACTCTTCACTGAAGCTTTCTTT CASTPRGTLFTEAFF
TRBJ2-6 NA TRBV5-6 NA TGTGCCAGCAGCAGGACTACTGGGGCCAACGTCCTGACTTTC CASSRTTGANVLTF
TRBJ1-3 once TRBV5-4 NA TGTGCCAGCAGCTTGGATGGGGGGTCTGGAAACACCATATATTTT CASSLDGGSGNTIYF
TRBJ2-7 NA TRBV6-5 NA TGTGCCAGCAGCCAAAGCACGGAGGAGCAGTACTTC CASSQSTEEQYF
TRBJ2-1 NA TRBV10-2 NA TGCGCCAGCAGTGAGTCTGCCCATGAGCAGTTCTTC CASSESAHEQFF
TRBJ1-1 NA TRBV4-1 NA TGCGCCAGCAGCCAAATCGGAGGGAGCACTGAAGCTTTCTTT CASSQIGGSTEAFF
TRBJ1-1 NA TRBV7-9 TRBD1 TGTGCCAGCAGGCCGGACAGGGATCACACTGAAGCTTTCTTT CASRPDRDHTEAFF
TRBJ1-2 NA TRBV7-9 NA TGTGCCAGCAGCCCCACAGGGTATGGCTACACCTTC CASSPTGYGYTF
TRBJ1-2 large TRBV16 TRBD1 TGTGCCAGCGGCGGGGCAGGGACAGGGACCTTCGGGTATGGCTACACCTTC CASGGAGTGTFGYGYTF
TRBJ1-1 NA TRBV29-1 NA TGCAGCGTTTCCAGTCCAAAAACGGACACTGAAGCTTTCTTT CSVSSPKTDTEAFF
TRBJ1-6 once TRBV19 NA TGTGCCAGTAGCCACTTTTCGGGAGGCATCTATAATTCACCCCTCCACTTT CASSHFSGGIYNSPLHF
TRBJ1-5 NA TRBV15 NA TGTGCCACCAGCAGAGATACGGCAGGACTAGGTCAGCCCCAGCATTTT CATSRDTAGLGQPQHF
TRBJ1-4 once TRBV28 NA TGTGCCAGCAGTTTCCATTTGGATGAAAAACTGTTTTTT CASSFHLDEKLFF
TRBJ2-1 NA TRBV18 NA TGTGCCAGCTCACAAGGGGAGTACAATGAGCAGTTCTTC CASSQGEYNEQFF
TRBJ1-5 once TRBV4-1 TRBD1 TGCGCCAGCGGCAGCTCAGGGGGCCAGCCCCAGCATTTT CASGSSGGQPQHF
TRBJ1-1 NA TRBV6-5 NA TGTGCCAGCAGTTACGCAGGGAGCACTGAAGCTTTCTTT CASSYAGSTEAFF
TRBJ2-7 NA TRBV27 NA TGTGCCAGCAGTTTGGACTCCGGGAACCACTACGAGCAGTACTTC CASSLDSGNHYEQYF
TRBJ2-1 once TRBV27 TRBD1 TGTGCCAGCAGTAACCAGTGGGGGACAGGGTACCGGGGGGTGACGGGCAATGAGCAGTTCTTC CASSNQWGTGYRGVTGNEQFF
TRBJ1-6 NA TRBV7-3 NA TGTGCCAGCAGCTTAAGTTACGGAGAGAATTCACCCCTCCACTTT CASSLSYGENSPLHF
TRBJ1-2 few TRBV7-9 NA TGTGCCAGCAGCTTAGCCCCAATAAACTATGGCTACACCTTC CASSLAPINYGYTF
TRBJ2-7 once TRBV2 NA TGTGCCAGCAGTGAAGTCAGATTCAACTACGAGCAGTACTTC CASSEVRFNYEQYF
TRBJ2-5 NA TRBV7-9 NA TGTGCCAGCAGCTTAATTGACCCTGAAACAGGGTCCCCAGAGACCCAGTACTTC CASSLIDPETGSPETQYF
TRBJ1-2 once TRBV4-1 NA TGCGCCAGCAGCGGTACAGGCCGAGGACCCTATGGCTACACCTTC CASSGTGRGPYGYTF
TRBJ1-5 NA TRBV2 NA TGTGCCAGCAGTGAAGCGCCAGGGCAGGGGATACAGCCCCAGCATTTT CASSEAPGQGIQPQHF
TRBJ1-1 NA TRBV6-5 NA TGTGCCAGCAGTTACTCGGTATTACAGGGTAACACTGAAGCTTTCTTT CASSYSVLQGNTEAFF
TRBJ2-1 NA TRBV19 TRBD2 TGTGCCAGTAGTATCGGCGGGGGGGATAACAATGAGCAGTTCTTC CASSIGGGDNNEQFF
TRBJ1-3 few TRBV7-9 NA TGTGCCAGCAGCTTAGCGGCGGATCCCGGGAACACCATATATTTT CASSLAADPGNTIYF
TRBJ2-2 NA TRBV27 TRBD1 TGTGCCAGCAGTTGGGACAGGGCGTACACCGGGGAGCTGTTTTTT CASSWDRAYTGELFF
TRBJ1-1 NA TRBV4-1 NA TGCGCCAGCAGCCAAGATGCTAGGAGCGGTGAAGCTTTCTTT CASSQDARSGEAFF